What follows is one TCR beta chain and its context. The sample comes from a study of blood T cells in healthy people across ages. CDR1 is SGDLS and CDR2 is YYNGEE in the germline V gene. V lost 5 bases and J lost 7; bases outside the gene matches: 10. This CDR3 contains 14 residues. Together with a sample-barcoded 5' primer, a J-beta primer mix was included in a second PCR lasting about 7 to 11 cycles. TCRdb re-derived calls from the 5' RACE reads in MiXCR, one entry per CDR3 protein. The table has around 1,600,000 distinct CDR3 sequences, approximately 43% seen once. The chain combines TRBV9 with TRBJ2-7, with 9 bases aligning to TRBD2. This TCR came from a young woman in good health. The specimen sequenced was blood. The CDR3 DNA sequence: TGTGCCAGCAGTTGGACTAGCGTCTACAATGAGCAGTACTTC. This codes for CASSWTSVYNEQYF.